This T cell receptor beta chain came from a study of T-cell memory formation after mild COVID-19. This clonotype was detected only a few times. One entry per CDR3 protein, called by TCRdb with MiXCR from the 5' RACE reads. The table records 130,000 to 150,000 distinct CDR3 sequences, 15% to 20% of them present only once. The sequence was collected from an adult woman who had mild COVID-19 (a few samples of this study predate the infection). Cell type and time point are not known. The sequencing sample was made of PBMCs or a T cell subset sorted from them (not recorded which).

CDR3 sequence: CASSPRWGAQYF. CDR3 in DNA: TGTGCCAGCAGCCCCCGATGGGGGGCCCAGTACTTC. The chain joins TRBV7-2 to TRBJ2-5; the D gene is possibly TRBD2 (6 bases). This CDR3 has 12 residues. Trimming left V 5 bases short and J 9 bases short, with 13 bases between. Germline V gene sequence: CDR1 SGHTA, CDR2 FQGNSA.